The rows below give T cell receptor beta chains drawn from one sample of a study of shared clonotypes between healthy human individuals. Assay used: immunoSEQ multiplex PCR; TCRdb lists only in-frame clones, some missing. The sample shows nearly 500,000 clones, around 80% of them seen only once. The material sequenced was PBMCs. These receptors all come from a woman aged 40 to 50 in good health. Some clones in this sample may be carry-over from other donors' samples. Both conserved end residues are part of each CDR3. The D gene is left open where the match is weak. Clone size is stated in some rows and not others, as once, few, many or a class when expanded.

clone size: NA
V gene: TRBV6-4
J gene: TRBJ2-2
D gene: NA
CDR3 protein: CASSAIDRGAVF
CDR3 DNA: TGTGCCAGCAGTGCCATAGACCGGGGAGCTGTTTTT

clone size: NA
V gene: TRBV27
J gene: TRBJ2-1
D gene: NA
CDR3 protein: CASSFRLGNNEQFF
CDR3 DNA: TGTGCCAGCAGTTTTCGACTAGGGAACAATGAGCAGTTCTTC

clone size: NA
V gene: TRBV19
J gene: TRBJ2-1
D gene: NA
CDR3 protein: CASQQADTYNEQFF
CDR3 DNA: TGTGCCAGCCAGCAGGCGGATACCTACAATGAGCAGTTCTTC

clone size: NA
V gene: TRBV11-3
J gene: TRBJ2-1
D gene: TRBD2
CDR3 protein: CASSSTSGSRYNEQFF
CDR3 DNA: TGTGCCAGCAGCTCGACTAGCGGGAGTAGGTACAATGAGCAGTTCTTC

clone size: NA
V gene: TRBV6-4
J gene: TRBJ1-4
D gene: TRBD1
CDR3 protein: CASSVHRGERTNEKLFF
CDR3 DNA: TGTGCCAGCAGTGTACACAGGGGTGAGCGAACTAATGAAAAACTGTTTTTT

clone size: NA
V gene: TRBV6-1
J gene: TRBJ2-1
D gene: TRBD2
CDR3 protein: CASTRAGDGVDEQFF
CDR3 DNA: TGTGCCAGCACACGAGCGGGAGACGGTGTCGATGAGCAGTTCTTC

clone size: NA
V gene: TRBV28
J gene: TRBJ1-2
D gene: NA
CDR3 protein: CASSPRQGLSYTF
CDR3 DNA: TGTGCCAGCAGTCCCCGGCAGGGGTTGAGCTACACCTTC

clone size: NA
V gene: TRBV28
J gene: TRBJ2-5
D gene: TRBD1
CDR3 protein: CASSLSPGTAYQETQYF
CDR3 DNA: TGTGCCAGCAGTTTATCCCCCGGGACAGCGTACCAAGAGACCCAGTACTTC

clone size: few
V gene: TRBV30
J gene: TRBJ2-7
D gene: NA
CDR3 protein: CAWSVGGGNEQYF
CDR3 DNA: TGTGCCTGGAGTGTTGGGGGTGGGAACGAGCAGTACTTC

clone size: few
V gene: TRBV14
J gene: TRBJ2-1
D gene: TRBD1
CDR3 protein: CASSQERQGAYNEQFF
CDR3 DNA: TGTGCCAGCAGCCAAGAGAGACAGGGGGCCTACAATGAGCAGTTCTTC

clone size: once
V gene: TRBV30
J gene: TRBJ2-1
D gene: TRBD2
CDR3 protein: CAWSRGLAAGEQFF
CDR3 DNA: TGTGCCTGGAGTAGGGGACTAGCGGCCGGTGAGCAGTTCTTC

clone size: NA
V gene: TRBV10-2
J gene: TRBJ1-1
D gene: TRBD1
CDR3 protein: CASRDRANTEAFF
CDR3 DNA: TGCGCCAGCAGGGACAGGGCGAACACTGAAGCTTTCTTT

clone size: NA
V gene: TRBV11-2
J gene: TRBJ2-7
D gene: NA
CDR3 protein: CASSLVGQNYEQYF
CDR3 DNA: TGTGCCAGCAGCTTAGTGGGCCAGAACTACGAGCAGTACTTC

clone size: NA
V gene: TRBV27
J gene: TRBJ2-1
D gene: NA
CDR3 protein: CASSSPMEGESEQFF
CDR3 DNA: TGTGCCAGCAGTTCCCCCATGGAGGGAGAGAGTGAGCAGTTCTTC

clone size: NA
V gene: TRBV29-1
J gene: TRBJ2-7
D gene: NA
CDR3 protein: CSGVTGTTYEQYF
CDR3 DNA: TGCAGCGGTGTGACAGGGACTACCTACGAGCAGTACTTC

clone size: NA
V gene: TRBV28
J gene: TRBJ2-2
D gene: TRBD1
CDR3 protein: CASRSGTGSTGELFF
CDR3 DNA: TGTGCCAGCAGATCCGGGACAGGGTCCACCGGGGAGCTGTTTTTT

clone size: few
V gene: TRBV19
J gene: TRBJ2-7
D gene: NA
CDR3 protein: CASSIGGGEQYF
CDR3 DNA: TGTGCCAGTAGTATTGGGGGTGGCGAGCAGTACTTC

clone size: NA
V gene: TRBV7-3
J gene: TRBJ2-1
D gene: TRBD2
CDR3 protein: CASSLRLAGGYNEQFF
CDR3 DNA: TGTGCCAGCAGCTTAAGGCTAGCGGGAGGCTACAATGAGCAGTTCTTC

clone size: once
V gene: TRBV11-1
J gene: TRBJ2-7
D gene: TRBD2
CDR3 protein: CASSLVAGGWEQYF
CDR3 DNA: TGTGCCAGCAGCTTGGTTGCGGGAGGATGGGAGCAGTACTTC

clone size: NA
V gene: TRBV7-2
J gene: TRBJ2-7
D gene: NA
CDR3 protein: CASSANRGYEQYF
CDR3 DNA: TGTGCCAGCAGCGCCAACCGGGGGTACGAGCAGTACTTC

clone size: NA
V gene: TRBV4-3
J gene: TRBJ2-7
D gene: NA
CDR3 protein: CASSFSSTYEQYF
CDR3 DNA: TGCGCCAGCAGCTTTAGCTCGACCTACGAGCAGTACTTC

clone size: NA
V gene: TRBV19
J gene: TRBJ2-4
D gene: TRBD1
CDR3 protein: CASSMPLQGAKNIQYF
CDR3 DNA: TGTGCCAGTAGTATGCCCCTACAGGGGGCCAAAAACATTCAGTACTTC

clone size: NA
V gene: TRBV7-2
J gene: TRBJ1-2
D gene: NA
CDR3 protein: CASSPLALSFYGYTF
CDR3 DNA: TGTGCCAGCAGCCCCCTGGCCTTATCTTTTTATGGCTACACCTTC

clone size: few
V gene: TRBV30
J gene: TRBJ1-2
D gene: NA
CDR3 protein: CAWMSSILFGYTF
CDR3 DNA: TGTGCCTGGATGTCCAGTATACTATTTGGCTACACCTTC

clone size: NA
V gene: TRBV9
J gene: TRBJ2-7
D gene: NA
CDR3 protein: CASSPHQGQGYEQYF
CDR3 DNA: TGTGCCAGCAGCCCGCACCAGGGGCAGGGCTACGAGCAGTACTTC

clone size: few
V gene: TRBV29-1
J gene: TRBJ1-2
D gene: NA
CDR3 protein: CSESSSYGYTF
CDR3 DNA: TGCAGCGAGTCCTCAAGCTATGGCTACACCTTT

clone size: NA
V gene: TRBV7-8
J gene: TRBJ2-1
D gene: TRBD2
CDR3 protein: CASSSWGLAVNEQFF
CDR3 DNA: TGTGCCAGCAGCTCGTGGGGACTAGCGGTCAATGAGCAGTTCTTC

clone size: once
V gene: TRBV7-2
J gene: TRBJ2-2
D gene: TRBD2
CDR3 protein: CASSTTSGSHTGELFF
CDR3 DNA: TGTGCCAGCAGCACGACTAGCGGGAGCCACACCGGGGAGCTGTTTTTT

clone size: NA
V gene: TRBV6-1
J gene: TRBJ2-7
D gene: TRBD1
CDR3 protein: CASSSGTGGAEQYF
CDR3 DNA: TGTGCCAGCAGCTCCGGGACAGGGGGCGCCGAGCAGTACTTC

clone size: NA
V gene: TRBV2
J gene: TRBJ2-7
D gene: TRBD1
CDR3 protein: CASSVGTGWGYEQYF
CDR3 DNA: TGTGCCAGCAGTGTAGGGACAGGCTGGGGTTACGAGCAGTACTTC

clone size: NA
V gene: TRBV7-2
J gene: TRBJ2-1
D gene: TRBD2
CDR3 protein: CASSSTSGSYNEQFF
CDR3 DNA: TGTGCCAGCAGCTCGACTAGCGGGAGTTACAATGAGCAGTTCTTC

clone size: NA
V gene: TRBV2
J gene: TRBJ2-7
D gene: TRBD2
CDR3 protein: CASRQTSGRYEQYF
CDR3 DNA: TGTGCCAGCAGGCAGACTAGCGGACGCTACGAGCAGTACTTC

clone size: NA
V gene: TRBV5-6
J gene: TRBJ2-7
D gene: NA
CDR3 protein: CASSLAGGNEQYF
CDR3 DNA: TGTGCCAGCAGCTTAGCAGGAGGGAACGAGCAGTACTTC

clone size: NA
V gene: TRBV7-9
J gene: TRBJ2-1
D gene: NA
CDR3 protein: CASSLVNNEQFF
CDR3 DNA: TGTGCCAGCAGCTTAGTGAACAATGAGCAGTTCTTC

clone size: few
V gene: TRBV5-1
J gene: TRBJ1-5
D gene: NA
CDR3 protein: CASRLDSGSNQPQHF
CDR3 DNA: TGCGCCAGCAGACTCGACAGTGGTAGCAATCAGCCCCAGCATTTT

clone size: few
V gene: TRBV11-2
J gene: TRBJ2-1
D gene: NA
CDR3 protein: CASSLRDWRNYYNEQFF
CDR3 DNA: TGTGCCAGCAGCTTAAGGGATTGGAGGAATTACTACAATGAGCAGTTCTTC

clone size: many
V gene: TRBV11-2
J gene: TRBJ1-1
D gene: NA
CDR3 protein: CASSLGQNTEAFF
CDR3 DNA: TGTGCCAGCAGCTTAGGCCAAAACACTGAAGCTTTCTTT

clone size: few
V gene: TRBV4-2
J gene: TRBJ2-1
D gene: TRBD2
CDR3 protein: CASSQETSGTTPYNEQFF
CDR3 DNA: TGTGCCAGCAGCCAAGAGACTAGCGGTACGACCCCTTACAATGAGCAGTTCTTC

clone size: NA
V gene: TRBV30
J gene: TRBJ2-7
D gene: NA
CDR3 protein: CAWSAAGFLREQYF
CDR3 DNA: TGTGCCTGGAGTGCCGCGGGATTTCTTCGCGAGCAGTACTTC

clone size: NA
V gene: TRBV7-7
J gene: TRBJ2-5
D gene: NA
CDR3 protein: CASSLRRVGETQYF
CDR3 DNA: TGTGCTAGCAGCCTACGGCGGGTGGGGGAGACCCAGTACTTC

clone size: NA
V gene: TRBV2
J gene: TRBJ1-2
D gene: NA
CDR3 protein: CASSGTQGSGGYTF
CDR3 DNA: TGTGCCAGCAGCGGTACACAGGGTTCTGGAGGCTACACCTTC

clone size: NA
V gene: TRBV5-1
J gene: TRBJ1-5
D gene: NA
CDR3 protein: CASSLIGGQPQHF
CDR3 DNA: TGCGCCAGCAGCTTGATCGGGGGTCAGCCCCAGCATTTT